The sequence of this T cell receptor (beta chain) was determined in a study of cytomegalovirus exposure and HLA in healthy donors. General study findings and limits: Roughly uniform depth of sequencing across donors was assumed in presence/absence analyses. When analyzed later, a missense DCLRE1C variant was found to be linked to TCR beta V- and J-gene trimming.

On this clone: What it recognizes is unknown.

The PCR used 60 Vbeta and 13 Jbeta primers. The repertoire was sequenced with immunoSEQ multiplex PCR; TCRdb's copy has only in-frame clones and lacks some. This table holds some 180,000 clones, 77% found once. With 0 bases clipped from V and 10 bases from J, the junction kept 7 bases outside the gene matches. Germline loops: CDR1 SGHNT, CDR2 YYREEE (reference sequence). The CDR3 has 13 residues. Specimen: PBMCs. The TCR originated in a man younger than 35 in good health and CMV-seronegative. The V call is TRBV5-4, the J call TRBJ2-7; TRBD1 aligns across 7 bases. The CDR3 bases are TGTGCCAGCAGCTTGGGACAGGGAAAGGGTCAGTACTTC. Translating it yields CASSLGQGKGQYF. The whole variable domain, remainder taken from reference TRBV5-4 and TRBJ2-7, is ETGVTQSPTHLIKTRGQQVTLRCSSQSGHNTVSWYQQALGQGPQFIFQYYREEENGRGNFPPRFSGLQFPNYSSELNVNALELDDSALYLCASSLGQGKGQYFGPGTRLTVT.